Below, 30 T cell receptor beta chains from the same sample are listed, as sequenced in a study of T cells in localized non-small cell lung cancer. The repertoire was sequenced with immunoSEQ multiplex PCR; TCRdb's copy has only in-frame clones and lacks some. This table holds approximately 1,500 clones, approximately 19% found once. The sequencing used lung tumor tissue, collected before any cancer treatment. The receptors stem from a male donor older than 55 with stage II squamous cell lung carcinoma.

This clone was detected a few times. The rearrangement joins TRBV2 to TRBJ2-3, with D tentatively TRBD1 (5 bases). The V end was cut by 5 bases, the J end by 0 bases, with 9 bases between. Germline V lookup: CDR1 SNHLY, CDR2 FYNNEI. The CDR3 is 14 amino acids. DNA for the CDR3: TGTGCCAGCAGTTTGACAGCCAGCACAGATACGCAGTATTTT. Amino acids: CASSLTASTDTQYF.

This clone has a handful of counts. The chain combines TRBV11-3 with TRBJ2-2; 14 bases agree with TRBD2. The germline V gene encodes CDR1 SGHNT and CDR2 YENEEA. The CDR3 is made up of 17 amino acids. V lost 3 bases and J lost 4; bases outside the gene matches: 4. The CDR3 spells CASSLGLAGASTGELFF. The CDR3 region has the DNA TGTGCCAGCAGCTTGGGACTAGCGGGAGCTAGCACCGGGGAGCTGTTTTTT.

This clone was detected only a few times. CDR3 amino acids: CASSSTRGRAGYTF. The CDR3 nucleotides read TGTGCCAGCAGTTCCACCAGGGGGAGAGCTGGCTACACCTTC. The chain employs TRBV6-4 and TRBJ1-2, with 7 bases aligning to TRBD1. The V segment lost 5 bases and the J segment 7 bases; nucleotides outside the gene matches: 10. The CDR3 sequence is 14 residues long. CDR1 is MRHNA, CDR2 SNTAGT, per germline.

This chain joins TRBV28 and TRBJ1-3; no clear D gene. The CDR3 covers 15 residues. The germline V gene encodes CDR1 MDHEN and CDR2 SYDVKM. Trimming removed 5 bases at V and 4 bases at J, with 15 bases between. CDR3 coding DNA: TGTGCCAGCAGTCCCACCTATCAACCCGGAAACACCATATATTTT. Translation gives CASSPTYQPGNTIYF.

This clone was observed a handful of times. The J gene is TRBJ2-5, the V gene TRBV2, with D tentatively TRBD2 (6 bases). The CDR3 contains 13 residues. The V gene's germline CDR1 is SNHLY and CDR2 FYNNEI. V was cut by 8 bases and J by 4 bases, with 14 bases left in between. The CDR3 sequence is CASSSARGETQYF. As DNA, the CDR3 is TGTGCCAGCTCCTCCGCGCGGGGAGAGACCCAGTACTTC.

The V and J genes are TRBV19 and TRBJ2-3; D is perhaps TRBD2 (7 bases). This CDR3 is 16 amino acids long. V was clipped by 9 bases and J by 0 bases, with 19 bases between them. Germline CDR1 reads LNHDA; CDR2 reads SQIVND (reference sequence). This CDR3 reads CASAGRDKGSTDTQYF. The CDR3 DNA reads TGTGCCAGCGCAGGGAGGGACAAAGGGAGCACAGATACGCAGTATTTT.

This chain connects TRBV28 to TRBJ1-5; TRBD1 aligns across 7 bases. V shed 3 bases and J 4 bases; nucleotides not matched to a gene: 6. The CDR3 is 15 residues long. Germline-derived CDR1 and CDR2 are MDHEN and SYDVKM. The CDR3 DNA reads TGTGCCAGCAGTTTCCTGGACAGGACTAATCAGCCCCAGCATTTT. This encodes CASSFLDRTNQPQHF.

The gene calls are TRBV9 and TRBJ1-4, with D unclear. The CDR3 totals 15 residues. Trimming stripped 0 bases from V and 4 bases from J, with 10 bases between. Germline V gene data show CDR1 as SGDLS and CDR2 as YYNGEE. CDR3 sequence reads: CASSVGLGDNEKLFF. The CDR3 DNA follows: TGTGCCAGCAGCGTAGGTCTGGGCGATAATGAAAAACTGTTTTTT.

This clone was counted only a few times. The rearrangement joins TRBV6-8 to TRBJ2-2, with D possibly matching TRBD1 (5 bases). In germline, CDR1 is MNHGY, CDR2 SAAAGT. This CDR3 is built from 17 residues. Trimming stripped 6 bases from V and 1 base from J, with 18 bases between. The chain's CDR3 is CASSNPTDRLNTGELFF. The CDR3 DNA is TGTGCCAGCAGCAACCCGACTGACAGACTGAACACCGGGGAGCTGTTTTTT.

This clone is labeled as large (0.1 to 1%). The chain combines TRBV12-1 with TRBJ2-1; TRBD2, the table's D call, lacks a check against the DNA. TRBV12-1 is termed a pseudogene. The CDR3 consists of 15 residues. CDR3 DNA: TGTGCCAGCAGTCCGAGCGGGAGGGAATACAATGAGCAGTTCTTC. Residues: CASSPSGREYNEQFF.

This chain connects TRBV11-3 to TRBJ2-1, with TRBD2 identical over 7 bases. The CDR3 runs 17 residues. V lost 2 bases and J lost 0; bases outside the gene matches: 7. Germline V gene lookup returns CDR1 SGHNT and CDR2 YENEEA. The CDR3, as DNA: TGTGCCAGCAGCTTAAGAGGTGTAGCGGGCTCCTACAATGAGCAGTTCTTC. It specifies CASSLRGVAGSYNEQFF.

This clone has only a few counts. The chain employs TRBV6-8 and TRBJ1-3; D call uncertain. Germline loops: CDR1 MNHGY, CDR2 SAAAGT. The ends were cut back, 2 bases at V and 0 bases at J, with 17 bases in the middle. The CDR3 sequence is 18 residues long. CDR3 residues: CASSYKVIAGNSGNTIYF. As DNA, the CDR3 is TGTGCCAGCAGTTACAAAGTAATAGCGGGCAACTCTGGAAACACCATATATTTT.

This clone was detected a few times. This chain joins TRBV11-3 and TRBJ1-2, with 7 bases identical to TRBD1. Germline V gives CDR1 SGHNT, CDR2 YENEEA. The CDR3 is made up of 14 amino acids. After removal of 5 bases from V and 2 bases from J, the junction contained 5 bases not matched to a gene. CDR3: CASSPRQGNYGYTF. The CDR3 region has the DNA TGTGCCAGCAGCCCCCGACAGGGCAACTATGGCTACACCTTC.

This clone was detected a few times. The genes are TRBV11-3 and TRBJ1-2, with 8 bases lining up with TRBD1. The ends lost 5 bases at V and 6 bases at J; junction bases unmatched: 8. CDR1 SGHNT and CDR2 YENEEA come from the germline V gene. This CDR3 contains 14 residues. The CDR3 DNA reads TGTGCCAGCAGCCTGTCCGGGACAGGCAATGGCTACACCTTC. Its translation is CASSLSGTGNGYTF.

This clone was seen more than once but under ten times. This rearrangement joins TRBV9 to TRBJ1-6; possible D gene TRBD1, 5 bases. The germline V gene has CDR1 SGDLS and CDR2 YYNGEE. The CDR3 consists of 13 residues. V shed 5 bases and J shed 4 bases, with 7 bases lying between them. CDR3: CASRGAYNSPLHF. The CDR3 bases are TGTGCCAGCAGAGGGGCGTATAATTCACCCCTCCACTTT.

By frequency in the sample, this clone is medium-sized. This sequence joins TRBV12-5 and TRBJ1-1; no clear D. CDR1 is LGHNT and CDR2 is FRNRAP in the germline V gene. The CDR3 extends over 15 amino acids. CDR3 protein: CASTYRREMNTEAFF. The CDR3 coding sequence is TGTGCCAGCACCTACCGTCGGGAGATGAACACTGAAGCTTTCTTT.

This chain joins TRBV19 and TRBJ1-5; no reliable D call. Germline V gives CDR1 LNHDA, CDR2 SQIVND (reference sequence). V was clipped by 5 bases and J by 5 bases, with 16 bases between them. The CDR3 is made up of 15 amino acids. The CDR3 coding sequence is TGTGCCAGTAGTCCCCGGACGAGAAAGGATCAGCCCCAGCATTTT. It encodes CASSPRTRKDQPQHF.

In this sample, this clone turned up a few times. This chain links TRBV11-3 with TRBJ2-1, with 7 bases matching TRBD1. The ends lost 5 bases at V and 0 bases at J; junction bases unmatched: 7. CDR1 is SGHNT, CDR2 YENEEA, per germline. The CDR3 spans 16 residues. CDR3 bases: TGTGCCAGCAGCCCGGGACAGCTAAGCTCCTACAATGAGCAGTTCTTC. This codes for CASSPGQLSSYNEQFF.

V gene TRBV6-8 combines with J gene TRBJ1-1, with 9 bases matching TRBD1. The J segment lost 5 bases and the V segment lost 4 bases, leaving 11 bases of the junction unmatched. CDR3 length equals 16 residues. Germline V gene data show CDR1 as MNHGY and CDR2 as SAAAGT. The CDR3 DNA sequence: TGTGCCAGCAGTTTTCATGGACAGGGGCGAAATACTGAAGCTTTCTTT. Translating gives CASSFHGQGRNTEAFF.

This clone appeared a few times. V and J are TRBV11-3 and TRBJ1-4; D is ambiguous. Trimming shortened V by 0 bases and J by 4 bases, and 15 bases separated the two germline ends. This CDR3 region has 17 residues. Germline V gene sequence: CDR1 SGHNT, CDR2 YENEEA. The CDR3 region is CASSLEPRTDDNEKLFF. The CDR3 coding sequence is TGTGCCAGCAGCTTAGAGCCCCGGACGGATGATAATGAAAAACTGTTTTTT.

J is TRBJ2-2 and V is TRBV2; TRBD1 aligns across 7 bases. The CDR3 sequence is 12 residues long. V trimming: 1 base; J trimming: 13 bases; junction bases outside the gene matches: 3. CDR1 is SNHLY and CDR2 is FYNNEI in the germline V gene. The CDR3 coding sequence is TGTGCCAGCAGTGAAGACAGGGGCGGGCTGTTTTTT. This encodes CASSEDRGGLFF.

This clone occurred a few times. J is TRBJ2-7 and V is TRBV29-1; perhaps D is TRBD1 or TRBD2 (5 bases each). The V end was cut by 5 bases, the J end by 5 bases, with 25 bases between. The CDR3 length is 16 residues. From germline, CDR1 is SQVTM and CDR2 ANQGSEA. The CDR3 nucleotides read TGCAGCGTTCTCGGGGCGGTAGGGACCTTGGACCACGAGCAGTACTTC. Amino acid sequence: CSVLGAVGTLDHEQYF.

Within the sample, this clone is medium-sized (0.01 to 0.1%). The chain employs TRBV11-3 and TRBJ1-2, with D maybe TRBD1 (5 bases). Deletions cut 7 bases from V and 4 bases from J, with 16 bases between. Germline CDR1 SGHNT, CDR2 YENEEA. This CDR3 contains 14 residues. The CDR3: CASTPRQNLYGYTF. CDR3 DNA: TGTGCCAGCACCCCTAGACAGAATCTCTATGGCTACACCTTC.

This chain links TRBV19 with TRBJ1-1; perhaps TRBD1 as D (5 bases). This CDR3 has 12 amino acids. Germline CDR1 LNHDA, CDR2 SQIVND (reference sequence). Trimming removed 4 bases at V and 7 bases at J, with 10 bases between. CDR3 nucleotide sequence: TGTGCCAGTAGTAAGGGGTCGAGTGAAGCTTTCTTT. Encoded protein: CASSKGSSEAFF. The variable domain in full, completed from reference TRBV19 and TRBJ1-1, reads DGGITQSPKYLFRKEGQNVTLSCEQNLNHDAMYWYRQDPGQGLRLIYYSQIVNDFQKGDIAEGYSVSREKKESFPLTVTSAQKNPTAFYLCASSKGSSEAFFGQGTRLTVV.

V gene TRBV5-1 combines with J gene TRBJ1-3, with D possibly TRBD1 on 6 matching bases. V dropped 4 bases and J dropped 4 bases, with 15 bases sitting between them. This CDR3 region has 15 residues. The germline gives CDR1 SGHRS, CDR2 YFSETQ. The CDR3 sequence: CASSESGARGNTIYF. CDR3 sequence (DNA): TGCGCCAGCAGCGAATCAGGGGCACGCGGAAACACCATATATTTT. Combining the CDR3 with reference TRBV5-1 and TRBJ1-3 gives the whole variable domain KAGVTQTPRYLIKTRGQQVTLSCSPISGHRSVSWYQQTPGQGLQFLFEYFSETQRNKGNFPGRFSGRQFSNSRSEMNVSTLELGDSALYLCASSESGARGNTIYFGEGSWLTVV.

The chain combines TRBV9 with TRBJ2-3, with D tentatively TRBD2 (5 bases). CDR3 length: 16 amino acids. The V gene lost 5 bases and the J gene lost 6 bases, with 22 bases spanning the gap. Germline V gene sequence: CDR1 SGDLS, CDR2 YYNGEE. CDR3 sequence (DNA): TGTGCCAGCAGTTTTTGGTCCCTCTCGGGGAAGGATACGCAGTATTTT. Translated: CASSFWSLSGKDTQYF.

The chain links TRBV28 to TRBJ2-7; maybe TRBD2 (6 bases). This CDR3 contains 15 residues. V was shortened by 4 bases and J by 6 bases, with 19 bases between the two germline ends. Germline CDR1 reads MDHEN; CDR2 reads SYDVKM. DNA for the CDR3: TGTGCCAGCAGTTGGCTTATCGGAGGGCGGGCCGAGCAGTACTTC. This gives the protein CASSWLIGGRAEQYF.

The CDR3: CASSPRVLGEAFF. CDR3 sequence (DNA): TGTGCCAGCAGTCCCAGAGTGCTGGGGGAAGCTTTCTTT. The genes are TRBV28 and TRBJ1-1; D not certain. Looked up from germline, CDR1 is MDHEN and CDR2 is SYDVKM. There are 13 residues in the CDR3. The ends were cut back, 5 bases at V and 8 bases at J, with 15 bases in the middle.

This clone was counted only a few times. This chain connects TRBV11-3 to TRBJ1-1; weak D call: TRBD1 (5 bases). CDR3 length: 14 residues. Trimming cost V 0 bases and J 0 bases, with 5 bases left between them. The germline V gene has CDR1 SGHNT and CDR2 YENEEA. The CDR3, as DNA: TGTGCCAGCAGCTTAGACAGGGTGAACACTGAAGCTTTCTTT. This gives the protein CASSLDRVNTEAFF.

This chain links TRBV5-1 with TRBJ1-1; D perhaps matches TRBD1 (6 bases). The germline gives CDR1 SGHRS, CDR2 YFSETQ. V lost 4 bases and J lost 0, with 13 bases in between. CDR3 length: 15 amino acids. Here the CDR3 reads CASSEQGSMNTEAFF. The CDR3 region has the DNA TGCGCCAGCAGCGAACAGGGTTCAATGAACACTGAAGCTTTCTTT.